The 15 T cell receptor beta chains below all came from one sample that was sequenced in a study of vaccination effects on CD4 cells after COVID-19. Their antigens are not known. Before sequencing took place, the ViraFEST assay used viral peptide pools to expand antigen-specific CD4+ T cells. Culturing for roughly 10 days preceded CD4+ T cell isolation. In the vaccine recipients, nucleocapsid antibodies were negative and there was no prior SARS-CoV-2 infection. The method was immunoSEQ multiplex PCR; TCRdb's version includes in-frame clones alone and lacks a portion of them. This sample carries around 25,000 clones, roughly 76% of them seen once, and the ten largest clones take roughly 4.6%. The sample here was CD4+ T cells from PBMCs cultured with SARS-CoV-2 spike peptides, taken before COVID-19 vaccination. The receptors originated from a human donor who received a COVID-19 vaccine.

This clone was seen once. The chain has TRBV30 and TRBJ2-5; D perhaps matches TRBD1 (5 bases). Between the trimmed V and J ends, which lost 0 bases and 5 bases, there was a span of 28 bases. This CDR3 comprises 19 residues. Germline CDR1 reads GTSNPN; CDR2 reads SVGIG (reference sequence). CDR3 coding DNA: TGTGCCTGGAGTGTAGATACCCTGGAGAGGTGGGGCTTCACTGAGACCCAGTACTTC. Translated: CAWSVDTLERWGFTETQYF.

In its sample, this clone was seen a few times. The chain has TRBV6-5 and TRBJ2-2; D ambiguous. The CDR3 is 13 residues long. V was cut by 5 bases and J by 4 bases, with 8 bases left in between. In germline, CDR1 is MNHEY, CDR2 SVGAGI. The CDR3 loop is CASSILGTGELFF. CDR3 DNA: TGTGCCAGCAGTATTCTGGGCACCGGGGAGCTGTTTTTT.

The chain couples TRBV19 to TRBJ2-3; D might be TRBD1 or TRBD2, each matching 5 bases. The CDR3 spans 14 residues. The germline V gene encodes CDR1 LNHDA and CDR2 SQIVND (reference sequence). V lost 3 bases to trimming and J lost 2 bases, with 9 bases between them. CDR3: CASSIRGDTDTQYF. The CDR3 DNA follows: TGTGCCAGTAGTATCCGAGGGGACACAGATACGCAGTATTTT.

The chain uses TRBV18 and TRBJ2-7, with D perhaps TRBD1 or TRBD2 (5 bases each). Germline values: CDR1 KGHSH, CDR2 LQKENI. The CDR3 contains 14 residues. V was trimmed by 1 base and J by 6 bases, leaving 13 bases between them. The CDR3 reads CASSPRIAGGEQYF. In DNA, the CDR3 is TGTGCCAGCTCACCACGGATTGCTGGGGGCGAGCAGTACTTC.

The chain is built from TRBV15 and TRBJ1-1; TRBD1 aligns across 8 bases. Germline loops: CDR1 LNHNV, CDR2 YYDKDF (reference sequence). The V gene end was trimmed by 0 bases and the J gene end by 1 base; junction bases not matched to a gene: 13. There are 19 residues in the CDR3. DNA of the CDR3: TGTGCCACCAGCAGAGATTTCAGGGGGCTCATGGGCCAGAACACTGAAGCTTTCTTT. Residues: CATSRDFRGLMGQNTEAFF.

The genes are TRBV6-5 and TRBJ1-2, with a possible D match to TRBD1 (5 bases). CDR1 MNHEY and CDR2 SVGAGI come from the germline V gene. This CDR3 contains 15 residues. V was pared by 8 bases and J by 7 bases, with 23 bases between. The CDR3 DNA reads as TGTGCCAGCTATAGCGGGGCAGGGACTTCTTTTGGCTACACCTTC. It translates to CASYSGAGTSFGYTF.

The chain uses TRBV5-1 and TRBJ2-5; the match to TRBD1 covers 7 bases. CDR3 size: 15 residues. CDR1 and CDR2 (germline): SGHRS, YFSETQ. After removal of 0 bases from V and 4 bases from J, the junction contained 6 bases not matched to a gene. The CDR3 region is CASSLESSGGETQYF. DNA for the CDR3: TGCGCCAGCAGCTTGGAGTCTTCAGGGGGAGAGACCCAGTACTTC.

This clone appeared a few times. V and J are TRBV7-2 and TRBJ2-7; unclear D gene. The CDR3 contains 16 residues. V was clipped by 7 bases and J by 1 base, with 20 bases between them. Germline V gives CDR1 SGHTA, CDR2 FQGNSA. This CDR3 reads CASTLSYERPSYEQYF. CDR3 bases: TGTGCCAGCACCCTATCTTACGAGAGGCCTTCCTACGAGCAGTACTTC.

The chain links TRBV5-1 to TRBJ2-1, with D possibly being TRBD1 (6 bases). Looked up from germline, CDR1 is SGHRS and CDR2 is YFSETQ. The CDR3 covers 15 residues. The ends were cut back, 3 bases at V and 4 bases at J, with 14 bases in the middle. DNA of the CDR3: TGCGCCAGCAGCTCTACCGGGACAAATTACAATGAGCAGTTCTTC. It yields the protein CASSSTGTNYNEQFF.

V usage is TRBV4-1 and J usage is TRBJ2-2, with D unclear. Germline values: CDR1 MGHRA, CDR2 YSYEKL. The CDR3 runs to 16 residues. Trimming removed 1 base from V and 0 bases from J, with 9 bases in between. The CDR3 DNA reads TGCGCCAGCAGCCAAGTGAGACTGACGAACACCGGGGAGCTGTTTTTT. It encodes CASSQVRLTNTGELFF.

This chain joins TRBV4-1 and TRBJ2-1; D is undetermined. Germline assignment: CDR1 MGHRA and CDR2 YSYEKL. V lost 2 bases, J lost 0 bases, and 11 bases lay in between. The CDR3 covers 16 residues. The CDR3 DNA reads TGCGCCAGCAGCCAACTTGACATCCTCTCCTACAATGAGCAGTTCTTC. It encodes CASSQLDILSYNEQFF.

CDR3 residues: CASSVRQGGYNEQFF. CDR3 nucleotide sequence: TGTGCCAGCAGCGTAAGACAGGGAGGGTACAATGAGCAGTTCTTC. The chain couples TRBV9 to TRBJ2-1; D possibly matches TRBD1 or TRBD2 (7 bases each). The germline V gene has CDR1 SGDLS and CDR2 YYNGEE. The CDR3 sequence is 15 residues long. V lost 1 base, J lost 4 bases, and 12 bases lay in between.

In this sample, this clone turned up a few times. The chain uses TRBV6-5 and TRBJ2-5, with TRBD1 matching over 7 bases. CDR3 length equals 13 residues. V shed 4 bases and J 7 bases; nucleotides not matched to a gene: 6. Germline CDR1 MNHEY, CDR2 SVGAGI. This chain's CDR3 is CASSSGGTRTQYF. The CDR3 region has the DNA TGTGCCAGCAGTTCAGGGGGTACTAGGACCCAGTACTTC.

The J gene is TRBJ2-5, the V gene TRBV4-2; 8 bases fit TRBD1. Germline V CDR1 and CDR2: LGHNA, YNFKEQ. CDR3 length: 15 amino acids. V gave up 0 bases and J gave up 5 bases; unmatched junction bases: 5. The CDR3 nucleotides are TGTGCCAGCAGCCAAGAAAAGACAGGGGTGGAGACCCAGTACTTC. The encoded protein is CASSQEKTGVETQYF.

In its sample, this clone was seen a few times. The chain joins TRBV19 to TRBJ2-3, with D possibly TRBD2 on 5 matching bases. The CDR3 has 13 residues. CDR1 and CDR2 (germline): LNHDA, SQIVND (reference sequence). The V and J ends lost 8 bases and 1 base respectively, with 10 bases between them. The CDR3 coding sequence is TGTGCCAGTCGTCCAGCGGGCACAGATACGCAGTATTTT. Its protein product is CASRPAGTDTQYF.